Listed below are T cell receptor beta chains from one sample, sequenced in a study of blood T cell repertoires in COVID-19. The repertoire was sequenced with immunoSEQ multiplex PCR; TCRdb's copy has only in-frame clones and lacks some. The repertoire holds 40,000 to 60,000 clones, with around 83% as singletons. The sequencing input was peripheral blood. These receptors originate from a man aged 50 to 60 with acute or convalescent COVID-19. The CDR3 runs from the conserved cysteine through the conserved F or W. A D gene is named only where the DNA matches it firmly. Clone size is not always given. Where it is, it says once, few, many or a class for expanded clones.

d_gene	abundance	j_gene	v_gene	CDR3nt	CDR3aa
-	-	TRBJ1-5	TRBV4-1	TGCGCCAGCAGCCAAGACCACAGTAATCAGCCCCAGCATTTT	CASSQDHSNQPQHF
-	-	TRBJ2-3	TRBV25-1	TGTGCCAGCTCTGAACCAGGCCCTAGCACAGATACGCAGTATTTT	CASSEPGPSTDTQYF
-	-	TRBJ1-6	TRBV11-3	TGTGCCAGTAGCCGGGAGACCTATAATTCACCCCTCCACTTT	CASSRETYNSPLHF
TRBD1	-	TRBJ2-1	TRBV7-7	TGTGCCAGCAGCCGGGGACAGGGCAATGAGCAGTTCTTC	CASSRGQGNEQFF
-	-	TRBJ2-1	TRBV4-2	TGTGCCAGCAGCCGACGGGGAGCGTCAGTGGCGTTCTTC	CASSRRGASVAFF
-	-	TRBJ2-3	TRBV4-3	TGCGCCAGCAGCCAAGAAGGAGGGTGGGCAGATACGCAGTATTTT	CASSQEGGWADTQYF
TRBD1	-	TRBJ2-7	TRBV7-6	TGTGCCAGCAGCTCCCCGGGACAGGGGCTCTACGAGCAGTACTTC	CASSSPGQGLYEQYF
TRBD2	-	TRBJ2-3	TRBV5-1	TGCGCCAGCAGACGTAGCGGGAGGGCGGAAGATACGCAGTATTTT	CASRRSGRAEDTQYF
-	-	TRBJ1-2	TRBV24-1	TGTGCCACCAGTGATGTAGTTCTTGGCTACACCTTC	CATSDVVLGYTF
-	few	TRBJ1-3	TRBV9	TGTGCCAGCAGCGTAGGGGCCCGTTTTTGGTCTGGAAACACCATATATTTT	CASSVGARFWSGNTIYF
TRBD1	few	TRBJ2-3	TRBV3-1/TRBV3-2	TGTGCCAGCAGCCACAGGGGCCCGGACAGGGGGAGAGATACGCAGTATTTT	CASSHRGPDRGRDTQYF
TRBD2	-	TRBJ2-7	TRBV9	TGTGCCGGAAGGGGGACTAGTAGCTCCTACGAGCAGTACTTC	CAGRGTSSSYEQYF
TRBD1	-	TRBJ1-6	TRBV2	TGTGCCAGCAGTGAAACAGGGGATAGCCTCCACTTT	CASSETGDSLHF
TRBD1	-	TRBJ2-3	TRBV5-1	TGCGCCAGCAGCTTGGATAGGACAGGGGGCACAGATACGCAGTATTTT	CASSLDRTGGTDTQYF
-	-	TRBJ1-2	TRBV7-8	TGTGCCAGCAGCCCCATAGTTACGGGCTACACCTTC	CASSPIVTGYTF
-	few	TRBJ1-5	TRBV6-4	TGTGCCAGCGCCCTCGGGGAAGGACAGCCCCAGCATTTT	CASALGEGQPQHF
-	-	TRBJ2-2	TRBV24-1	TGTGCCACCAGTGATTTTGGGAGAGGGGAGCTGTTTTTT	CATSDFGRGELFF
TRBD2	-	TRBJ2-2	TRBV2	TGTGCCAGCAGTGAGCTAGCGGGACACACCGGGGAGCTGTTTTTT	CASSELAGHTGELFF
-	-	TRBJ2-1	TRBV19	TGTGCCAGTAGACGTAAGGGAGACAATGAGCAGTTCTTC	CASRRKGDNEQFF
TRBD1	few	TRBJ1-5	TRBV4-3	TGCGCCAGCAGCCAATCGGACAGGGGTTTGGAGCCCCAGCATTTT	CASSQSDRGLEPQHF
-	-	TRBJ2-4	TRBV28	TGTGCCAGCAGTTCCCGGAGGGTTGACATTCAGTACTTC	CASSSRRVDIQYF
TRBD1	once	TRBJ2-7	TRBV2	TGTGCCAGCAGGGGACAGAGCTTCTCCTACGAGCAGTACTTC	CASRGQSFSYEQYF
-	-	TRBJ1-2	TRBV7-8	TGTGCCAGCAGCATAGGGAACAGGATAATAGCTAACTATGGCTACACCTTC	CASSIGNRIIANYGYTF
TRBD2	-	TRBJ2-2	TRBV4-3	TGCGCCAGCAGCCAAGATCGACTAGCGGGGGAGGCCGGGGAGCTGTTTTTT	CASSQDRLAGEAGELFF
TRBD1	-	TRBJ2-7	TRBV18	TGTGCCAGCTCAGGGACAGGGGGCGGCGAGCAGTACTTC	CASSGTGGGEQYF
TRBD2	-	TRBJ2-1	TRBV7-2	TGTGCCAGCGGGGGACTAGCGGGAGTCGGTGAGCAGTTCTTC	CASGGLAGVGEQFF
TRBD2	-	TRBJ2-7	TRBV19	TGTGCCAGTAGTACCCTAGCGGGAGCCTACGAGCAGTACTTC	CASSTLAGAYEQYF
-	-	TRBJ1-4	TRBV29-1	TGCAGCGTGCCTGGTTTCGGGGCTAATGAAAAACTGTTTTTT	CSVPGFGANEKLFF
TRBD1	-	TRBJ1-2	TRBV2	TGTGCCAGCAGCGGAGGGACAGGCAGGTACGGCTACACCTTC	CASSGGTGRYGYTF
-	-	TRBJ1-4	TRBV6-5	TGTGCCAGCAGGGACCGGGGACATCTGTTTTTT	CASRDRGHLFF
TRBD1	-	TRBJ1-2	TRBV19	TGTGCCAGTAGTTCGACCGGGACAGGGGGCGTTATTAATGGCTACACCTTC	CASSSTGTGGVINGYTF
-	-	TRBJ2-7	TRBV2	TGTGCCAGCAGTGGGTCGGGCTCCTACGAGCAGTACTTC	CASSGSGSYEQYF
-	-	TRBJ2-4	TRBV15	TGTGCCACCAGCAGAGACAGGGGTTGGAGGAACATTCAGTACTTC	CATSRDRGWRNIQYF
-	-	TRBJ2-7	TRBV18	TGTGCCAGCTCAGATGGCAGGGGAAAGCAGTACTTC	CASSDGRGKQYF
TRBD1	few	TRBJ1-5	TRBV30	TGTGCCTGGAGCTCAAAGACAGGGGGGACTCAGCCCCAGCATTTT	CAWSSKTGGTQPQHF
TRBD1	-	TRBJ1-2	TRBV6-5	TGTGCCAGCAGTCCCGGGACAGGGAGAGATGGCTACACCTTC	CASSPGTGRDGYTF
-	-	TRBJ2-1	TRBV9	TGTGCCAGCAGCGTAGACGGGGGAAACTACAATGAGCAGTTCTTC	CASSVDGGNYNEQFF
-	-	TRBJ2-1	TRBV6-2/TRBV6-3	TGTGCCAGCAGCCAAAGAGAGGTCTACAATGAGCAGTTCTTC	CASSQREVYNEQFF
-	-	TRBJ2-7	TRBV6-2/TRBV6-3	TGTGCCAGCAGTTACGGTTATCCTGGGGGGAGCTCCTACGAGCAGTACTTC	CASSYGYPGGSSYEQYF
-	-	TRBJ2-1	TRBV2	TGTGCCAGCGAAAGGAGAGGGAATGAGCAGTTCTTC	CASERRGNEQFF
-	-	TRBJ2-3	TRBV12-5	-	CASGLVQGVGFFGDTQYF
-	-	TRBJ2-1	TRBV2	TGTGCCAGCAGTTACCGGGACAATGAGCAGTTCTTC	CASSYRDNEQFF